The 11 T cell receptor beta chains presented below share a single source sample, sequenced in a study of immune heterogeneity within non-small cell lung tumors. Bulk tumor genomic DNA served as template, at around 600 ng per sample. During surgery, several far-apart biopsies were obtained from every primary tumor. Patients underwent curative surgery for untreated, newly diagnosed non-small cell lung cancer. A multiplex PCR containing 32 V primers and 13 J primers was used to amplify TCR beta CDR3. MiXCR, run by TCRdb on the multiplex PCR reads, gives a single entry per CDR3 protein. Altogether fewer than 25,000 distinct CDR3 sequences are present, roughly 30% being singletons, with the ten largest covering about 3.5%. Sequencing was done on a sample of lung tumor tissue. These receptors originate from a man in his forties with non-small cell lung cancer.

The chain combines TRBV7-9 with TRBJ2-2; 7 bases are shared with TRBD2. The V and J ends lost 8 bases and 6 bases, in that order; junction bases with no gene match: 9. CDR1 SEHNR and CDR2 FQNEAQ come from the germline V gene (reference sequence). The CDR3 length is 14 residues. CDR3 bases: TGTGCCAGCCCCCTGGCGGGAGTCGCCGGGGAGCTGTTTTTT. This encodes CASPLAGVAGELFF.

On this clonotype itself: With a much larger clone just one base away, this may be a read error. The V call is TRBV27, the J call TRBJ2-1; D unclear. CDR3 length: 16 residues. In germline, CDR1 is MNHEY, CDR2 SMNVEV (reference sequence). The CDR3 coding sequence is TGTGCCAGCAGTTTTGCGAATTCTGGCTCCTACGATGAGCAGTTCTTC. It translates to CASSFANSGSYDEQFF.

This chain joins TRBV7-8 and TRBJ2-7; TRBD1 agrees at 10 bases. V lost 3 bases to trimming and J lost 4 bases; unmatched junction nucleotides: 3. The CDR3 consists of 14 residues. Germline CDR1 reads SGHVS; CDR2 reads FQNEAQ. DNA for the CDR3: TGTGCCAGCAGCTTGGGGGACAGGGGTTACGAGCAGTACTTC. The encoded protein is CASSLGDRGYEQYF. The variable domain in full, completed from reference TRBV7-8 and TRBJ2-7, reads GAGVSQSPRYKVAKRGQDVALRCDPISGHVSLFWYQQALGQGPEFLTYFQNEAQLDKSGLPSDRFFAERPEGSVSTLKIQRTQQEDSAVYLCASSLGDRGYEQYFGPGTRLTVT.

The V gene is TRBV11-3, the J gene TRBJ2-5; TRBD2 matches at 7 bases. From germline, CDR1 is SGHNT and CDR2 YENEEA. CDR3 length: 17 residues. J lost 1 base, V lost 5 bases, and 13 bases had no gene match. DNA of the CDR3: TGTGCCAGCAGCACGCGCTCCGGGGCGGGGGTCCAAGAGACCCAGTACTTC. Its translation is CASSTRSGAGVQETQYF. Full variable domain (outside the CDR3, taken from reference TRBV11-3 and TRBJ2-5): EAGVVQSPRYKIIEKKQPVAFWCNPISGHNTLYWYLQNLGQGPELLIRYENEEAVDDSQLPKDRFSAERLKGVDSTLKIQPAELGDSAVYLCASSTRSGAGVQETQYFGPGTRLLVL.

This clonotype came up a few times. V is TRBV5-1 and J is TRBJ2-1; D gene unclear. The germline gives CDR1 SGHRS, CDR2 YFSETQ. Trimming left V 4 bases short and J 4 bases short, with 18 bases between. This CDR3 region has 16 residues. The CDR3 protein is CASSVPTDGYYNEQFF. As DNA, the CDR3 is TGCGCCAGCAGCGTCCCGACTGACGGTTATTACAATGAGCAGTTCTTC.

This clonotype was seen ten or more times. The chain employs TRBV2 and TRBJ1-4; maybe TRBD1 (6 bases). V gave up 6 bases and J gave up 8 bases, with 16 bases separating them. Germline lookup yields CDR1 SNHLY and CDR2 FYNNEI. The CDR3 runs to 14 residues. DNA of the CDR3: TGTGCCAGCAGGGACAGAACAGGGCAAGAAAAACTGTTTTTT. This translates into CASRDRTGQEKLFF.

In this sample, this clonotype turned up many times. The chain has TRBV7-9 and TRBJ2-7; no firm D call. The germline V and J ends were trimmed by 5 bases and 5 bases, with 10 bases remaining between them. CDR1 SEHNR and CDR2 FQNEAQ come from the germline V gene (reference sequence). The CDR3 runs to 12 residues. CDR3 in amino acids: CASSPVLHEQYF. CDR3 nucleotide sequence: TGTGCCAGCAGCCCCGTGTTGCACGAGCAGTACTTC.

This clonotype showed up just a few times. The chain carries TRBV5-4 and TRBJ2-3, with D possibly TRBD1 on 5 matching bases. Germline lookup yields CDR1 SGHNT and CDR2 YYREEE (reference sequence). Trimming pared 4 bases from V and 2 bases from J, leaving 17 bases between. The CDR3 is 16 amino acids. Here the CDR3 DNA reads TGTGCCAGCAGCCCTAAACTGACAGCTACCACAGATACGCAGTATTTT. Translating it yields CASSPKLTATTDTQYF.

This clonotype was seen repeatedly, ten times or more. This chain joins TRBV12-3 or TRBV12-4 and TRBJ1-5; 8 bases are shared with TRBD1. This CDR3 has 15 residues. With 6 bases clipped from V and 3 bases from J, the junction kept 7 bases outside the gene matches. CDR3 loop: CASSSQGALNQPQHF. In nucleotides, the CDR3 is TGTGCCAGCAGCTCCCAGGGGGCCCTCAATCAGCCCCAGCATTTT.

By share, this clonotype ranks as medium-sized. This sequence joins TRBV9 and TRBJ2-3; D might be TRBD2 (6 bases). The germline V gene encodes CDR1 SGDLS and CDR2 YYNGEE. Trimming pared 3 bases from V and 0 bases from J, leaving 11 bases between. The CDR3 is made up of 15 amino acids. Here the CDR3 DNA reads TGTGCCAGCAGCGCCACCGGGACTAGCACAGATACGCAGTATTTT. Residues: CASSATGTSTDTQYF.

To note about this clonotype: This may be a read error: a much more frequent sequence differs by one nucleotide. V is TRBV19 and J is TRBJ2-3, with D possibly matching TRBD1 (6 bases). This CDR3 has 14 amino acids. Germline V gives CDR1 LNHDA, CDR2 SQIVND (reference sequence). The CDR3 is CASRQGYEADTKYF. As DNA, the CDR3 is TGTGCCAGTAGACAGGGTTACGAGGCAGATACGAAGTATTTT.